This is a list of T cell receptor beta chains from one sample in a study of T cell repertoires in cytomegalovirus infection. TCRdb reanalysed the reads using MiXCR and keeps one entry per CDR3 protein. The sample has roughly 150,000 distinct CDR3 sequences; around a quarter are singletons. Sequenced material: PBMCs. The receptors derive from a human donor in good health (CMV status not recorded). Some clones in this sample may be carry-over from other donors' samples. Each CDR3 is given with its conserved first and last residue. The order of the fields is D gene, V gene, J gene, clone size, CDR3 DNA, CDR3 protein. A D gene is named only where the DNA matches it firmly. Size is stated for part of the rows, as once, few or many counts, or as a class when the clone is expanded.

D gene: TRBD2; V gene: TRBV7-2; J gene: TRBJ2-2; clone size: few; CDR3 DNA: TGTGCCAGCAGGATCCGGGACTATTCTGGCGGGGAGCTGTTTTTT; CDR3 protein: CASRIRDYSGGELFF
D gene: -; V gene: TRBV7-2; J gene: TRBJ1-4; clone size: many; CDR3 DNA: TGTGCCAGCAGCATTACGACCCTAACTAATGAAAAACTGTTTTTT; CDR3 protein: CASSITTLTNEKLFF
D gene: -; V gene: TRBV29-1; J gene: TRBJ1-1; clone size: -; CDR3 DNA: TGCAGCGTTGAAGCCGGGACTCTCCCAGCTTTCTTT; CDR3 protein: CSVEAGTLPAFF
D gene: -; V gene: TRBV5-6; J gene: TRBJ1-2; clone size: few; CDR3 DNA: TGTGCCAGCAGCTTGCTGAGGGCCCCTAGGAGATATGGCTACACCTTC; CDR3 protein: CASSLLRAPRRYGYTF
D gene: -; V gene: TRBV7-2; J gene: TRBJ2-3; clone size: many; CDR3 DNA: TGTGCCAGCAGCGTTACTAGGAGAGATACGCAGTATTTT; CDR3 protein: CASSVTRRDTQYF
D gene: -; V gene: TRBV6-6; J gene: TRBJ1-4; clone size: -; CDR3 DNA: TGTGCCAGCAGTTTTCGCCAGAAAAATGAAAAACTGTTTTTT; CDR3 protein: CASSFRQKNEKLFF
D gene: -; V gene: TRBV11-3; J gene: TRBJ2-5; clone size: many; CDR3 DNA: TGTGCCAGCAGTTCTGGAATTTACGGACAGACGGAGACCCAGTACTTC; CDR3 protein: CASSSGIYGQTETQYF
D gene: TRBD2; V gene: TRBV2; J gene: TRBJ2-1; clone size: -; CDR3 DNA: TGTGCCACCTCCGGGACTAGCGGGGTAAATGAGCAGTTCTTC; CDR3 protein: CATSGTSGVNEQFF
D gene: -; V gene: TRBV7-2; J gene: TRBJ1-5; clone size: many; CDR3 DNA: TGTGCCAGCAGCTTAGGGCTCGGGGGACAGCCCCAGCATTTT; CDR3 protein: CASSLGLGGQPQHF
D gene: TRBD2; V gene: TRBV7-2; J gene: TRBJ2-1; clone size: -; CDR3 DNA: TGTGCCAGCAGCTTAGACCCCGGGACTAGGGCCGCCAATGAGCAGTTCTTC; CDR3 protein: CASSLDPGTRAANEQFF
D gene: TRBD2; V gene: TRBV7-2; J gene: TRBJ2-1; clone size: many; CDR3 DNA: TGTGCCAGCAGCTCCGGCTCTAGCGGGAGGGGTGAGCAGTTCTTC; CDR3 protein: CASSSGSSGRGEQFF
D gene: TRBD1; V gene: TRBV12-3/TRBV12-4; J gene: TRBJ1-5; clone size: -; CDR3 DNA: TGTGCCAGCAGTTCGGGACAGGGACGCCAGCCCCAGCATTTT; CDR3 protein: CASSSGQGRQPQHF
D gene: -; V gene: TRBV30; J gene: TRBJ1-5; clone size: -; CDR3 DNA: TGTGCCTGGACCACCCAGGGGAATCAGCCCCAGCATTTT; CDR3 protein: CAWTTQGNQPQHF
D gene: TRBD2; V gene: TRBV19; J gene: TRBJ2-2; clone size: -; CDR3 DNA: TGTGCCAGTAGTATTGTGGCGGGAGGGCCAGGCGGGGAGCTGTTTTTT; CDR3 protein: CASSIVAGGPGGELFF
D gene: -; V gene: TRBV25-1; J gene: TRBJ2-1; clone size: few; CDR3 DNA: TGTGCCAGCAGTGAATACCCGGGGGCCTCTGAGCAGTTCTTC; CDR3 protein: CASSEYPGASEQFF
D gene: -; V gene: TRBV4-2; J gene: TRBJ1-1; clone size: -; CDR3 DNA: TGTGCCAGCACTAGGGGTACTGAAGCTTTCTTT; CDR3 protein: CASTRGTEAFF
D gene: -; V gene: TRBV7-6; J gene: TRBJ2-2; clone size: many; CDR3 DNA: TGTGCCAGCAGCTTTCCCGGGACACAGAACACCGGGGAGCTGTTTTTT; CDR3 protein: CASSFPGTQNTGELFF
D gene: TRBD1; V gene: TRBV28; J gene: TRBJ2-3; clone size: few; CDR3 DNA: TGTGCCAGCAGTAGATCTGGGACAGGAACAGATACGCAGTATTTT; CDR3 protein: CASSRSGTGTDTQYF
D gene: TRBD2; V gene: TRBV7-2; J gene: TRBJ2-7; clone size: many; CDR3 DNA: TGTGCCAGCAGCTTAGCGCTGGTAGCGGGGGCCTACGAGCAGTACTTC; CDR3 protein: CASSLALVAGAYEQYF
D gene: TRBD2; V gene: TRBV15; J gene: TRBJ2-7; clone size: -; CDR3 DNA: TGTGCCACCGGCGGGGGGGACGATGGCTACGAGCAGTACTTC; CDR3 protein: CATGGGDDGYEQYF
D gene: -; V gene: TRBV19; J gene: TRBJ1-1; clone size: -; CDR3 DNA: TGTGCCAGTAGTGGGATAGTGAACACTGAAGCTTTCTTT; CDR3 protein: CASSGIVNTEAFF
D gene: TRBD1; V gene: TRBV20-1; J gene: TRBJ2-3; clone size: few; CDR3 DNA: TGCAGTGCTAGGAAAGGGGGCGGTGGGCAGGATACGCAGTATTTT; CDR3 protein: CSARKGGGGQDTQYF
D gene: -; V gene: TRBV7-6; J gene: TRBJ1-4; clone size: -; CDR3 DNA: TGTGCCAGCAGCTCCCGACAGCATTCGAATGAAAAACTGTTTTTT; CDR3 protein: CASSSRQHSNEKLFF
D gene: TRBD2; V gene: TRBV20-1; J gene: TRBJ2-2; clone size: -; CDR3 DNA: TGCAGTGCTGGTACTAGCGGACCGAACACCGGGGAGCTGTTTTTT; CDR3 protein: CSAGTSGPNTGELFF
D gene: -; V gene: TRBV28; J gene: TRBJ1-2; clone size: -; CDR3 DNA: TGTGCCAGCAGTTTATCGGTCAGGGTAGGGTATGGCTACACCTTC; CDR3 protein: CASSLSVRVGYGYTF
D gene: TRBD1; V gene: TRBV7-2; J gene: TRBJ2-7; clone size: many; CDR3 DNA: TGTGCCAGCAGCCGGGACAGGGATGGCCACGAGCAGTACTTC; CDR3 protein: CASSRDRDGHEQYF
D gene: TRBD1; V gene: TRBV7-8; J gene: TRBJ1-5; clone size: many; CDR3 DNA: TGTGCCAGCAGCGTGGAACAGGGGGCCTATAGGAATCAGCCCCAGCATTTT; CDR3 protein: CASSVEQGAYRNQPQHF
D gene: -; V gene: TRBV27; J gene: TRBJ2-3; clone size: -; CDR3 DNA: TGTGCCAGCAGTCGTGACACGGGAGATACGCAGTATTTT; CDR3 protein: CASSRDTGDTQYF
D gene: TRBD1; V gene: TRBV7-2; J gene: TRBJ1-2; clone size: many; CDR3 DNA: TGTGCCAGCAGCTTAGTAGTCACCGGGACAGGGGGCGCTCGGGGCTACACCTTC; CDR3 protein: CASSLVVTGTGGARGYTF
D gene: -; V gene: TRBV12-3/TRBV12-4; J gene: TRBJ1-3; clone size: -; CDR3 DNA: TGTGCCTGCAGTTTACCTAACACCATATATTTT; CDR3 protein: CACSLPNTIYF
D gene: -; V gene: TRBV15; J gene: TRBJ2-3; clone size: -; CDR3 DNA: TGTGCCACCAGCAGAGATCTCGGTTCTAGCGCGAGGGGAGATACGCAGTATTTT; CDR3 protein: CATSRDLGSSARGDTQYF
D gene: -; V gene: TRBV28; J gene: TRBJ2-5; clone size: -; CDR3 DNA: TGTGCCAGCACCCCCTTGGGTCAAGGGCCCCTCCAAGAGACCCAGTACTTC; CDR3 protein: CASTPLGQGPLQETQYF
D gene: -; V gene: TRBV25-1; J gene: TRBJ1-2; clone size: -; CDR3 DNA: TGTGCCAGCAGTGACAGTAATGGCTACACCTTC; CDR3 protein: CASSDSNGYTF
D gene: TRBD1; V gene: TRBV28; J gene: TRBJ1-5; clone size: few; CDR3 DNA: TGTGCCAGCAGTCCAACAGGGGGAATTCAGCCCCAGCATTTT; CDR3 protein: CASSPTGGIQPQHF
D gene: -; V gene: TRBV7-9; J gene: TRBJ2-5; clone size: -; CDR3 DNA: TGTGCCAGCAGCTTAAGTTCTGCGCGGGGAGAGACCCAGTACTTC; CDR3 protein: CASSLSSARGETQYF
D gene: TRBD2; V gene: TRBV7-2; J gene: TRBJ2-2; clone size: many; CDR3 DNA: TGTGCCAGCAGCTTAGGACTAGCGGGGGATACCGGGGAGCTGTTTTTT; CDR3 protein: CASSLGLAGDTGELFF
D gene: -; V gene: TRBV12-3/TRBV12-4; J gene: TRBJ2-2; clone size: many; CDR3 DNA: TGTGCCAGCGCCTCGAAAGGGGCAACCGGGGAGCTGTTTTTT; CDR3 protein: CASASKGATGELFF